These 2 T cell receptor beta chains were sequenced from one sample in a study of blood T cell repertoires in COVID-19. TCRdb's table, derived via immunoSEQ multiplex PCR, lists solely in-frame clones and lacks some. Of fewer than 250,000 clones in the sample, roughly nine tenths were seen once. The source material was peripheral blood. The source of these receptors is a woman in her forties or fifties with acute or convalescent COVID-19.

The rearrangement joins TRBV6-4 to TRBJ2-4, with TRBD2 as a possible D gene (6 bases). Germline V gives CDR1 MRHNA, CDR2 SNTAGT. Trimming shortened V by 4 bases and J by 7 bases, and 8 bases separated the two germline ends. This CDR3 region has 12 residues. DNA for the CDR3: TGTGCCAGCAGTGGGGGAGGCAACATTCAGTACTTC. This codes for CASSGGGNIQYF.

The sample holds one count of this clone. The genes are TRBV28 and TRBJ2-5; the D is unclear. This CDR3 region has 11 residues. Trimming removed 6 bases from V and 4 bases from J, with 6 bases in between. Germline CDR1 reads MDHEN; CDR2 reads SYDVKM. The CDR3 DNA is TGTGCCAGCAGCCCCAGAGAGACCCAGTACTTC. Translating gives CASSPRETQYF.